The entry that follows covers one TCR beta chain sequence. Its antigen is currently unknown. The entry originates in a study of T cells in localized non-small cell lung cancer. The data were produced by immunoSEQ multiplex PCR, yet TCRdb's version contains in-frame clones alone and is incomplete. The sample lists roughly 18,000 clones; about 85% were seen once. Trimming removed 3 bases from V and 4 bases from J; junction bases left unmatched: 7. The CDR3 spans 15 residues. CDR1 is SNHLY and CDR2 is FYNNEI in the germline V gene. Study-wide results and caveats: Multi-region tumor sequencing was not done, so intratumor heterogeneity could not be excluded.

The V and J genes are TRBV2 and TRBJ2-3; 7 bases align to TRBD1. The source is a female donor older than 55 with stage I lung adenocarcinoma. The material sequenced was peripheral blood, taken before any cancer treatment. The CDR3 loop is CASSELTGSSDTQYF. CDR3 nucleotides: TGTGCCAGCAGTGAGTTGACAGGGTCTTCAGATACGCAGTATTTT.